A selection of T cell receptor beta chains follows, all from one sample in a study of control samples from healthy donors and cancer patients. Clones were sequenced by immunoSEQ multiplex PCR, and TCRdb holds only the in-frame ones, with some missing. Found here are under 300,000 clones, roughly 82% of them singletons; the top ten hold roughly 15%. Sequences were obtained from PBMCs. These receptors all stem from a woman in her fifties or sixties with lung cancer. The CDR3 runs from the conserved cysteine through the conserved F or W. D genes are given only for firm matches. Not every row has a clone size; where given, it reads once, few, many or a size class.

D gene	V gene	clone size	CDR3 length	J gene	CDR3 DNA	CDR3 protein
NA	TRBV7-9	few	18	TRBJ2-1	TGTGCCAGCAGCTTTGCCCCAACTAGCCTTGAGTCTTACAATGAGCAGTTCTTC	CASSFAPTSLESYNEQFF
TRBD1	TRBV28	once	14	TRBJ2-7	TGTGCCAGCAGTCCTACCTTCACAGGGGACGAGCAGTACTTC	CASSPTFTGDEQYF
NA	TRBV9	NA	14	TRBJ1-2	TGTGCCGGCCCGCCTCTGGAGCTAAACTATGGCTACACCTTC	CAGPPLELNYGYTF
NA	TRBV5-4	NA	15	TRBJ2-7	TGTGCCAGCAGCTTGGAGCCGGGAGCCCGCTTTGAGCAGTACTTC	CASSLEPGARFEQYF
NA	TRBV6-2/TRBV6-3	NA	14	TRBJ2-1	TGTGCCAGCAGCTCGAGTAATTATTACAATGAGCAGTTCTTC	CASSSSNYYNEQFF
NA	TRBV19	NA	13	TRBJ2-1	TGTGCCAGCAATGGATTGGGGTACAATGAGCAGTTCTTC	CASNGLGYNEQFF
TRBD2	TRBV5-1	NA	16	TRBJ2-5	TGCGCCAGCAGGAACGGACTAGCGGCTCAGAAAGAGACCCAGTACTTC	CASRNGLAAQKETQYF
NA	TRBV20-1	NA	14	TRBJ2-3	TGCAGTGCTAGTCGTGCAGTAGGCACAGATACGCAGTATTTT	CSASRAVGTDTQYF
TRBD2	TRBV9	once	15	TRBJ2-7	TGTGCCAGCAGCGGAGGACTAGCGGGGTCCTACGAGCAGTACTTC	CASSGGLAGSYEQYF
NA	TRBV28	NA	15	TRBJ2-3	TGTGCCAGCAGTTTAAATCCGGGCGTAGCAGATACGCAGTATTTT	CASSLNPGVADTQYF
NA	TRBV5-6	once	15	TRBJ1-5	TGTGCCAGCAGCCGAGGCTGGGGGAGCAATCAGCCCCAGCATTTT	CASSRGWGSNQPQHF
NA	TRBV12-2	NA	17	TRBJ1-1	TGTGCAAGTCGCTTAGGGGACAGAGGTACAATGAACACTGAAGCTTTCTTT	CASRLGDRGTMNTEAFF
NA	TRBV4-2	many	17	TRBJ2-7	TGTGCCAGCAGCCAAAATAAACCCCCCGCCACAACCTACGAGCAGTACTTC	CASSQNKPPATTYEQYF
NA	TRBV2	NA	17	TRBJ2-3	TGTGCCAGCCAGGTTCTGGGGGGGGGCCTCCCCACAGATACGCAGTATTTT	CASQVLGGGLPTDTQYF
NA	TRBV7-3	NA	13	TRBJ2-5	TGTGCCAGCAGCAAGGGCCCCCTAGAGACCCAGTACTTC	CASSKGPLETQYF
TRBD2	TRBV29-1	NA	17	TRBJ2-3	TGCAGCGTTCTAGGGAGTGGACTAGCGGGGATCACAGATACGCAGTATTTT	CSVLGSGLAGITDTQYF
NA	TRBV7-2	NA	17	TRBJ2-7	TGTGCCAGCAGCTTAGTGGGGGGGGCTAGCGGAGCCTACGAGCAGTACTTC	CASSLVGGASGAYEQYF
NA	TRBV7-6	NA	15	TRBJ1-4	TGTGCCAGCAGCCCGGGGGGGATGGCTAATGAAAAACTGTTTTTT	CASSPGGMANEKLFF
NA	TRBV18	NA	13	TRBJ2-2	TGTGCCAGCTCAAACGGGAACACCGGGGAGCTGTTTTTT	CASSNGNTGELFF
NA	TRBV6-2/TRBV6-3	once	13	TRBJ1-5	TGTGCCAGCAGTTACGACAGCAATCAGCCCCAGCATTTT	CASSYDSNQPQHF
NA	TRBV11-3	NA	13	TRBJ1-1	TGTGCCAGCAGCCCCGGAGTGAACACTGAAGCTTTCTTT	CASSPGVNTEAFF
NA	TRBV29-1	NA	12	TRBJ2-3	TGCAGCACCATGGAAGGCACAGATACGCAGTATTTT	CSTMEGTDTQYF
NA	TRBV6-5	once	12	TRBJ1-2	TGTGCCAGCCGGGTTGGGGGGCTGGGCTACACCTTC	CASRVGGLGYTF
TRBD2	TRBV5-4	few	15	TRBJ2-1	TGTGCCAGCAGCAAGACTAGCGCCGGTAACAATGAGCAGTTCTTC	CASSKTSAGNNEQFF
NA	TRBV4-1	NA	16	TRBJ1-6	TGCGCCAGCAGCCCGGTGGCAAGATTCTTGCTCTCACCCCTCCACTTT	CASSPVARFLLSPLHF
NA	TRBV4-1	NA	15	TRBJ2-1	TGCGCCAGCAGCCCCCTCGGGGTTCGGTACAATGAGCAGTTCTTC	CASSPLGVRYNEQFF
NA	TRBV2	NA	11	TRBJ2-5	TGTGCCAGCAACTTAGAGTTTTCCCAGTACTTC	CASNLEFSQYF
NA	TRBV6-5	NA	14	TRBJ2-7	TGTGCCAGCAGCCAGACCGGCAGGCTGAGGGAGCAGTACTTC	CASSQTGRLREQYF
TRBD2	TRBV29-1	NA	16	TRBJ2-5	TGCAGCGTCCGGAGGACTAGCGGGGGGGCCGAGGAGACCCAGTACTTC	CSVRRTSGGAEETQYF
NA	TRBV5-1	NA	12	TRBJ2-7	TGCGCCAGCAGCTTGGAAGAGGGCGAGCAGTACTTC	CASSLEEGEQYF
NA	TRBV3-1/TRBV3-2	NA	17	TRBJ2-4	TGTGCCAGCAGCCAAGGGAGCAGGCTTCTAGCCAAAAACATTCAGTACTTC	CASSQGSRLLAKNIQYF
TRBD1	TRBV6-5	NA	15	TRBJ2-7	TGTGCCAGCAGTTACCGGGGACAGTCCGGTAGAGAGCAGTACTTC	CASSYRGQSGREQYF
NA	TRBV5-4	NA	13	TRBJ2-1	TGTGCCAGCAGCTTGGCGGGATCCAATGAGCAGTTCTTC	CASSLAGSNEQFF
NA	TRBV18	NA	15	TRBJ1-2	TGTGCCAGCTCACCTGGGATTCACAGGGTCGATGGCTACACCTTC	CASSPGIHRVDGYTF
TRBD1	TRBV7-9	NA	14	TRBJ1-4	TGTGCCAGCAGCTTGGGACAGCCTAATGAAAAACTGTTTTTT	CASSLGQPNEKLFF
TRBD2	TRBV6-1	NA	15	TRBJ2-7	TGTGCCAGCAGTGAAGAACTAGCGGGCTCCTACGAGCAGTACTTC	CASSEELAGSYEQYF
TRBD1	TRBV3-1/TRBV3-2	few	15	TRBJ1-5	TGTGCCAGCAGCCCGGGACAGGTTAGCAATCAGCCCCAGCATTTT	CASSPGQVSNQPQHF
NA	TRBV6-6	few	11	TRBJ1-1	TGTGCCACCCTAGGCGGGGCTGAAGCTTTCTTT	CATLGGAEAFF
TRBD2	TRBV3-1/TRBV3-2	NA	13	TRBJ2-7	TGTGCCAGCAGCCGCCGGACTAGTTCCGAGCAGTACTTC	CASSRRTSSEQYF
TRBD1	TRBV5-1	NA	16	TRBJ1-3	TGCGCCAGCAGCCCGGAGGCGACAGGGTCTGGAAACACCATATATTTT	CASSPEATGSGNTIYF